Listed here are 23 T cell receptor beta chains from one sample, sequenced in a study of T cell responses to AZD1222 COVID-19 vaccine. Profiled with immunoSEQ multiplex PCR; TCRdb holds only in-frame clones, not every one. This table has more than 100,000 clones, roughly 91% appearing once. The material sequenced was peripheral blood, taken on day 0 of AZD1222 vaccination. These receptor sequences come from an adult in good health.

This chain connects TRBV27 to TRBJ1-3; D ambiguous. The germline V and J ends were trimmed by 4 bases and 1 base, with 5 bases remaining between them. From germline, CDR1 is MNHEY and CDR2 SMNVEV (reference sequence). The CDR3 spans 13 residues. The CDR3 spells CASSSGSGNTIYF. The CDR3 DNA sequence: TGTGCCAGCAGTTCCGGGTCTGGAAACACCATATATTTT.

The rearrangement uses TRBV28 and TRBJ1-1; no clear D gene. Trimming cost V 0 bases and J 0 bases, with 8 bases left between them. Germline V gene data show CDR1 as MDHEN and CDR2 as SYDVKM. The CDR3 length is 15 residues. The CDR3 sequence: CASSLWATMNTEAFF. Here the CDR3 DNA reads TGTGCCAGCAGTTTATGGGCAACCATGAACACTGAAGCTTTCTTT. The whole variable domain, filled in from reference TRBV28 and TRBJ1-1, reads DVKVTQSSRYLVKRTGEKVFLECVQDMDHENMFWYRQDPGLGLRLIYFSYDVKMKEKGDIPEGYSVSREKKERFSLILESASTNQTSMYLCASSLWATMNTEAFFGQGTRLTVV.

The V call is TRBV13, the J call TRBJ2-1; 10 bases are shared with TRBD1. V was pared by 3 bases and J by 7 bases, with 15 bases of the junction left unmatched. Germline V gene data show CDR1 as PRHDT and CDR2 as FYEKMQ (reference sequence). The CDR3 extends over 18 amino acids. The CDR3 region is CASSFGDRGSLSWNEQFF. The CDR3 bases are TGTGCCAGCAGCTTTGGGGACAGGGGAAGTTTATCGTGGAATGAGCAGTTCTTC. The full variable domain, rest sourced from reference TRBV13 and TRBJ2-1, is AAGVIQSPRHLIKEKRETATLKCYPIPRHDTVYWYQQGPGQDPQFLISFYEKMQSDKGSIPDRFSAQQFSDYHSELNMSSLELGDSALYFCASSFGDRGSLSWNEQFFGPGTRLTVL.

V usage is TRBV27 and J usage is TRBJ1-4; possibly TRBD1 for D (6 bases). Trimming left V 8 bases short and J 4 bases short, with 11 bases between. In germline, CDR1 is MNHEY, CDR2 SMNVEV (reference sequence). This CDR3 is 13 amino acids long. CDR3 residues: CASGQLINEKLFF. DNA of the CDR3: TGTGCCAGCGGACAGCTTATTAATGAAAAACTGTTTTTT.

The chain links TRBV7-6 to TRBJ2-5; TRBD2 agrees at 9 bases. V was pared by 6 bases and J by 4 bases, with 12 bases of the junction left unmatched. CDR1 and CDR2 (germline): SGHVS, FNYEAQ. There are 16 residues in the CDR3. The CDR3 reads CASSQRAGGGRETQYF. For the CDR3, the DNA is TGTGCCAGCAGTCAAAGAGCGGGGGGTGGGAGAGAGACCCAGTACTTC. The full variable domain, completed using reference TRBV7-6 and TRBJ2-5, is GAGVSQSPRYKVTKRGQDVALRCDPISGHVSLYWYRQALGQGPEFLTYFNYEAQQDKSGLPNDRFSAERPEGSISTLTIQRTEQRDSAMYRCASSQRAGGGRETQYFGPGTRLLVL.

A single count supports this clone. The rearrangement joins TRBV12-5 to TRBJ2-5; D perhaps matches TRBD1 (6 bases). Trimming took off 1 base at V and 4 bases at J, with 7 bases between the two ends. In germline, CDR1 is LGHNT, CDR2 FRNRAP. The CDR3 is 13 residues long. CDR3 region: CASGLGQVETQYF. The DNA for the CDR3 is TGTGCTAGTGGTTTGGGACAGGTAGAGACCCAGTACTTC.

In its sample, this clone was seen once. The genes are TRBV19 and TRBJ1-6; the D gene is possibly TRBD1 (6 bases). CDR3 length: 15 residues. In germline, CDR1 is LNHDA, CDR2 SQIVND (reference sequence). Deletions cut 7 bases from V and 7 bases from J, with 17 bases between. DNA for the CDR3: TGTGCCAGTACCCCTGGGGGGCAGCAGAATTCACCCCTCCACTTT. This gives the protein CASTPGGQQNSPLHF.

This chain links TRBV19 with TRBJ2-6, with 8 bases matching TRBD1. The germline V gene has CDR1 LNHDA and CDR2 SQIVND (reference sequence). The CDR3 contains 17 residues. V lost 3 bases, J lost 0 bases, and 4 bases stayed unmatched. CDR3 residues: CASSIRDRSSGANVLTF. The CDR3 DNA follows: TGTGCCAGTAGTATTAGGGACAGGAGCTCTGGGGCCAACGTCCTGACTTTC. The whole variable domain, remainder taken from reference TRBV19 and TRBJ2-6, is DGGITQSPKYLFRKEGQNVTLSCEQNLNHDAMYWYRQDPGQGLRLIYYSQIVNDFQKGDIAEGYSVSREKKESFPLTVTSAQKNPTAFYLCASSIRDRSSGANVLTFGAGSRLTVL.

V usage is TRBV28 and J usage is TRBJ2-7, with D possibly TRBD1 on 6 matching bases. The CDR3 has 16 residues. Trimming stripped 6 bases from V and 2 bases from J, with 20 bases between. Germline values: CDR1 MDHEN, CDR2 SYDVKM. The CDR3 DNA reads TGTGCCAGCAGGCCCGCAACCCTTCGGGACACCTACGAGCAGTACTTC. Translated, it gives CASRPATLRDTYEQYF.

The chain uses TRBV10-3 and TRBJ1-6; possibly TRBD1 for D (5 bases). This CDR3 contains 13 residues. V was cut by 0 bases and J by 8 bases, with 5 bases left in between. Germline-derived CDR1 and CDR2 are ENHRY and SYGVKD. This CDR3 reads CAISESGDSPLHF. The CDR3 DNA reads TGTGCCATCAGTGAGTCGGGGGATTCACCCCTCCACTTT.

V is TRBV5-1 and J is TRBJ1-5; no clear D gene. The CDR3 runs to 15 residues. V was cut by 0 bases and J by 5 bases, with 12 bases left in between. CDR1 and CDR2 (germline): SGHRS, YFSETQ. CDR3 sequence: CASSLGPGSHQPQHF. In DNA form, the CDR3 reads TGCGCCAGCAGCTTGGGGCCAGGATCCCATCAGCCCCAGCATTTT. The full variable domain, completed using reference TRBV5-1 and TRBJ1-5, is KAGVTQTPRYLIKTRGQQVTLSCSPISGHRSVSWYQQTPGQGLQFLFEYFSETQRNKGNFPGRFSGRQFSNSRSEMNVSTLELGDSALYLCASSLGPGSHQPQHFGDGTRLSIL.

The chain has TRBV7-2 and TRBJ1-2; weak D call: TRBD1 (5 bases). Deletions cut 4 bases from V and 8 bases from J, with 14 bases between. CDR3 size: 13 residues. In germline, CDR1 is SGHTA, CDR2 FQGNSA. CDR3 nucleotides: TGTGCCAGCAGCTCGTCAGCTGGGGACGGCTACACCTTC. This translates into CASSSSAGDGYTF.

The chain employs TRBV3-1 (or the pseudogene TRBV3-2) and TRBJ2-1; no definite D call. Germline V gene sequence: CDR1 LGHDT, CDR2 YNNKEL (reference sequence). V was cut by 3 bases and J by 7 bases, with 13 bases left in between. The CDR3 sequence is 14 residues long. The CDR3 loop reads CASSHWQKGNEQFF. The CDR3 nucleotides read TGTGCCAGCAGCCATTGGCAGAAAGGAAATGAGCAGTTCTTC.

Only one count was recorded for this clone. The V and J genes are TRBV11-3 and TRBJ1-4; unclear D gene. The V gene's germline CDR1 is SGHNT and CDR2 YENEEA. Trimming stripped 0 bases from V and 8 bases from J, with 19 bases between. The CDR3 length is 17 residues. The CDR3 bases are TGTGCCAGCAGCTTAGATTTATGTCTGCCCCACTTGGAAAAACTGTTTTTT. Amino acid sequence: CASSLDLCLPHLEKLFF.

The rearrangement uses TRBV28 and TRBJ2-5, with D unclear. Trimming removed 5 bases from V and 5 bases from J, with 15 bases in between. This CDR3 has 14 residues. Per germline, CDR1 MDHEN and CDR2 SYDVKM. CDR3 amino acids: CASSPIGTHETQYF. In DNA form, the CDR3 reads TGTGCCAGCAGTCCCATAGGAACCCACGAGACCCAGTACTTC.

This chain links TRBV6-4 with TRBJ2-3, with 12 bases that match TRBD2. In germline, CDR1 is MRHNA, CDR2 SNTAGT. The CDR3 spans 15 residues. Unmatched junction bases numbered 4, after V lost 6 bases and J lost 3 bases. The CDR3, as DNA: TGTGCCAGCAGGGTGACTAGCGGGGGAACAGATACGCAGTATTTT. Encoded protein: CASRVTSGGTDTQYF.

This chain uses TRBV7-3 with TRBJ1-1; D not certain. Germline loops: CDR1 SGHTA, CDR2 FQGTGA. The CDR3 consists of 14 residues. V lost 1 base and J 1 base, leaving 7 bases between the germline ends. The CDR3 region is CASSLMAGNTEAFF. CDR3 DNA: TGTGCCAGCAGCTTAATGGCAGGGAACACTGAAGCTTTCTTT.

The chain links TRBV2 to TRBJ2-1; 7 positions agree with TRBD2. Germline V gene sequence: CDR1 SNHLY, CDR2 FYNNEI. Unmatched junction bases numbered 9, after V lost 5 bases and J lost 8 bases. The CDR3 covers 14 residues. CDR3: CASSPGLLKDEQFF. CDR3 nucleotides: TGTGCCAGCAGTCCGGGACTACTAAAGGATGAGCAGTTCTTC.

Concerning this clone: Other nucleotide sequences in the sample specify the same CDR3. V gene TRBV29-1 combines with J gene TRBJ1-6; D is undetermined. Germline CDR1 is SQVTM and CDR2 is ANQGSEA. The germline V and J ends were trimmed by 4 bases and 4 bases, with 5 bases remaining between them. The CDR3 sequence is 12 residues long. CDR3 nucleotide sequence: TGCAGCGTTGGGGAGTATAATTCACCCCTCCACTTT. Protein product: CSVGEYNSPLHF. Drawing the rest from reference TRBV29-1 and TRBJ1-6, the complete variable domain is SAVISQKPSRDICQRGTSLTIQCQVDSQVTMMFWYRQQPGQSLTLIATANQGSEATYESGFVIDKFPISRPNLTFSTLTVSNMSPEDSSIYLCSVGEYNSPLHFGNGTRLTVT.

The genes are TRBV10-3 and TRBJ2-1; D gene ambiguous. CDR1 ENHRY and CDR2 SYGVKD come from the germline V gene. V lost 8 bases, J lost 5 bases, and 16 bases lay in between. CDR3 length: 14 amino acids. The CDR3 loop is CAIGPPQENNEQFF. The DNA for the CDR3 is TGTGCCATCGGTCCCCCGCAGGAGAACAATGAGCAGTTCTTC.

The chain recombines TRBV4-1 with TRBJ1-1; perhaps TRBD1 as D (5 bases). There are 17 residues in the CDR3. V was trimmed by 4 bases and J by 5 bases, leaving 23 bases between them. The V gene's germline CDR1 is MGHRA and CDR2 YSYEKL. The CDR3 nucleotides read TGCGCCAGCAGCCCCTCGGGCAGAGGAGTGGGGGGAACTGAAGCTTTCTTT. Translation: CASSPSGRGVGGTEAFF.

The chain combines TRBV15 with TRBJ1-2; D is unclear. There are 15 residues in the CDR3. Germline V gene lookup returns CDR1 LNHNV and CDR2 YYDKDF (reference sequence). V was clipped by 3 bases and J by 5 bases, with 16 bases between them. The CDR3 is CATSSAPAGGYGYTF. The DNA for the CDR3 is TGTGCCACCAGCAGTGCCCCGGCCGGAGGTTATGGCTACACCTTC.

This chain links TRBV27 with TRBJ2-7, with D perhaps being TRBD1 or TRBD2 (5 bases each). CDR3 length: 14 residues. V was cut by 2 bases and J by 6 bases, with 14 bases left in between. Germline V gene lookup returns CDR1 MNHEY and CDR2 SMNVEV (reference sequence). CDR3 in DNA: TGTGCCAGCAGTTTAAATGGGGGAACGGGCGAGCAGTACTTC. Amino acid sequence: CASSLNGGTGEQYF.